The clone carrying this T cell receptor beta chain was seen once. The data derive from a study of blood T cell repertoires in COVID-19. Using immunoSEQ multiplex PCR, the repertoire was profiled, and TCRdb retains in-frame clones only, with some absent. The sample records hundreds of thousands of clones, around 90% being singletons. This CDR3 region has 16 residues. Germline-derived CDR1 and CDR2 are SEHNR and FQNEAQ (reference sequence). The V end lost 1 base, the J end lost 4 bases, and 14 bases lay between the germline ends. Sequenced material: PBMCs or T cells enriched from blood (not recorded which). V gene TRBV7-9 combines with J gene TRBJ1-3; weak D call: TRBD1 (6 bases). The TCR comes from a woman between 25 and 40 years old who had recovered from COVID-19. CDR3 sequence: CASSLESQGTGNTIYF. The CDR3 coding sequence is TGTGCCAGCAGCTTAGAGAGCCAGGGGACAGGAAACACCATATATTTT.